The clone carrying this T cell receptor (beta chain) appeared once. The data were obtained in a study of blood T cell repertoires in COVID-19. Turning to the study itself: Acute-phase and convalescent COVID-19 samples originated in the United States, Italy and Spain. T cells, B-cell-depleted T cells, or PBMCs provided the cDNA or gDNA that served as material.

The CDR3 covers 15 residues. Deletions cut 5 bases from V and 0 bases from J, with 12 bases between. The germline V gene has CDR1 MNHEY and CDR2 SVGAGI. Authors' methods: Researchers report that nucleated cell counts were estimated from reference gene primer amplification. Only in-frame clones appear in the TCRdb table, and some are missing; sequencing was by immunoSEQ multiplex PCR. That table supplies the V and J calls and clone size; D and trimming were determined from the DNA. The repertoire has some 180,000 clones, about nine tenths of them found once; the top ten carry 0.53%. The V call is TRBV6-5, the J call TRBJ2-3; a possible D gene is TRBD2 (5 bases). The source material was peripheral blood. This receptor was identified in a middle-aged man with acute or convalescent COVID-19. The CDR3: CASSPFEGSTDTQYF. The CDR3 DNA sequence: TGTGCCAGCAGTCCCTTCGAGGGTAGCACAGATACGCAGTATTTT.